This T cell receptor beta chain was captured by sequencing in a study of blood T cell repertoires in COVID-19. Sequenced by immunoSEQ multiplex PCR; TCRdb stores in-frame clones only, minus some. Of roughly 220,000 clones listed, approximately 84% are singletons. The CDR3 runs 11 residues. Trimming cost V 1 base and J 2 bases, with 3 bases left between them. The germline V gene has CDR1 GTSNPN and CDR2 SVGIG (reference sequence). The sequence came from a woman aged 55-69 years with acute or convalescent COVID-19. The chain couples TRBV30 to TRBJ2-7; D gene unclear. Sequencing was carried out using peripheral blood. CDR3 coding DNA: TGTGCCTGGAGTGGTACCTACGAGCAGTACTTC. Its translation is CAWSGTYEQYF. The complete variable domain, with remaining parts taken from reference TRBV30 and TRBJ2-7, reads SQTIHQWPATLVQPVGSPLSLECTVEGTSNPNLYWYRQAAGRGLQLLFYSVGIGQISSEVPQNLSASRPQDRQFILSSKKLLLSDSGFYLCAWSGTYEQYFGPGTRLTVT.